This record concerns one T cell receptor (beta chain) sequence. What it binds is unknown. This record belongs to a study of shared clonotypes between healthy human individuals. Study-wide findings and caveats: Sharing across several donors was seen in 4.5% to 6.5% of naive CD4 clonotypes.

The study drew its donors from healthy HIV-negative adults without recent acute infections or vaccinations. Those who donated, Caucasian adults without exception, all lived in Nashville, Tennessee. Pooled CD45RO+ cells and CCR7-negative CD45RA+ TemRA cells made up CD8 memory. Sequencing was performed with immunoSEQ multiplex PCR; in TCRdb, only in-frame clones are kept and a portion is missing. The data show around 690,000 clones, about 90% seen once. In germline, CDR1 is SEHNR, CDR2 FQNEAQ (reference sequence). J was trimmed by 4 bases and V by 6 bases; bases with no gene match: 6. This CDR3 has 15 amino acids.

The V and J genes are TRBV7-9 and TRBJ1-4, with 9 bases lining up with TRBD1. The TCR sequence derives from a man between 18 and 35 years old in good health. Some clones in this sample may be carry-over from other donors' samples. The sequenced material came from memory CD8+ T cells from PBMCs. Subset indicated: CD45RO+ cells pooled with CCR7-negative TemRA cells. The CDR3 nucleotides are TGTGCCAGCAGACCCGGGACAGGGATTAATGAAAAACTGTTTTTT. Protein sequence: CASRPGTGINEKLFF. Filled out from reference TRBV7-9 and TRBJ1-4, the complete variable domain reads DTGVSQNPRHKITKRGQNVTFRCDPISEHNRLYWYRQTLGQGPEFLTYFQNEAQLEKSRLLSDRFSAERPKGSFSTLEIQRTEQGDSAMYLCASRPGTGINEKLFFGSGTQLSVL.